These T cell receptor beta chains were read from a single sample in a study of blood T cell repertoires in COVID-19. The repertoire was sequenced with immunoSEQ multiplex PCR; TCRdb's copy has only in-frame clones and lacks some. The top ten clones hold roughly a tenth of a sample with around 310,000 clones, around 92% of them seen once. The sample was PBMCs or T cells enriched from blood (not recorded which). The origin of the receptors is a woman in her thirties who had recovered from COVID-19. Each CDR3 is given with its conserved first and last residue. A D gene is named only where the DNA matches it firmly. Clone size is given for some rows only: seen once, a few or many times, or a class if the clone is expanded.

V	J	D	size	CDR3	DNA
TRBV18	TRBJ2-3	TRBD1	-	CASSPWPLQGDTDTQYF	TGTGCCAGCTCACCCTGGCCTCTACAGGGGGACACAGATACGCAGTATTTT
TRBV2	TRBJ2-3	TRBD2	-	CASGRTSFPGGTDTQYF	TGTGCCAGCGGCCGGACTAGTTTTCCCGGAGGCACAGATACGCAGTATTTT
TRBV19	TRBJ1-2	-	-	CASQTGLGNGYTF	TGTGCCAGCCAAACAGGGCTCGGAAATGGCTACACCTTC
TRBV5-6	TRBJ1-6	-	-	CASSSVDRYNSPLHF	TGTGCCAGCAGCTCGGTGGACAGATATAATTCACCCCTCCACTTT
TRBV14	TRBJ2-7	TRBD2	-	CASSQDGGIYEQYF	TGTGCCAGCAGCCAAGACGGGGGGATCTACGAGCAGTACTTC
TRBV3-1/TRBV3-2	TRBJ1-2	-	-	CASSQAKRYGYTF	TGTGCCAGCAGCCAAGCTAAAAGATATGGCTACACCTTC
TRBV10-3	TRBJ1-2	-	-	CAISGQLMEGYTF	TGTGCCATCAGTGGACAGCTCATGGAGGGCTACACCTTC
TRBV4-3	TRBJ2-7	-	-	CASSQDSGYEQYF	TGCGCCAGCAGCCAAGATTCAGGGTACGAGCAGTACTTC
TRBV27	TRBJ1-1	TRBD1	-	CASSSGTGVFGAEAFF	TGTGCCAGCAGTTCCGGGACAGGGGTCTTTGGGGCTGAAGCTTTCTTT
TRBV28	TRBJ1-5	-	-	CASSLSTLGQNYQPQHF	TGTGCCAGCAGTTTAAGTACCCTTGGACAGAACTATCAGCCCCAGCATTTT
TRBV18	TRBJ1-2	TRBD1	-	CASSPQDRGGYTF	TGTGCCAGCTCACCCCAAGACAGGGGGGGCTACACCTTC
TRBV6-6	TRBJ2-4	TRBD2	-	CASSLTAGTSGLAKNIQYF	TGTGCCAGCAGCTTAACAGCCGGGACTAGCGGGTTAGCCAAAAACATTCAGTACTTC
TRBV6-1	TRBJ1-5	-	-	CASSRGQFSNQPQHF	TGTGCCAGCAGCCGAGGACAGTTTAGCAATCAGCCCCAGCATTTT
TRBV2	TRBJ2-3	TRBD2	-	CASSDHVGGPTDTQYF	TGTGCCAGCAGTGATCATGTGGGAGGGCCCACAGATACGCAGTATTTT
TRBV5-1	TRBJ2-7	TRBD1	-	CASSLEPSNRRTGSRLSSYEQYF	TGCGCCAGCAGCTTGGAACCGTCTAACCGGAGGACAGGCTCACGCCTTAGCTCCTACGAGCAGTACTTC
TRBV9	TRBJ1-6	TRBD1	-	CASSVGGQGSSPLHF	TGTGCCAGCAGCGTAGGTGGACAGGGGAGTTCACCCCTCCACTTT
TRBV7-6	TRBJ1-4	TRBD1	few	CASSQGQTAEKLFF	TGTGCCAGCAGCCAGGGACAGACCGCGGAAAAACTGTTTTTT
TRBV19	TRBJ1-1	-	-	CASATGNTEAFF	TGTGCCAGTGCGACAGGGAACACTGAAGCTTTCTTT
TRBV7-2	TRBJ2-7	-	-	CASSLTPSSYEQYF	TGTGCCAGCAGCCTGACACCGAGCTCCTACGAGCAGTACTTC
TRBV5-1	TRBJ2-5	TRBD2	-	CASSLSGEGPETQYF	TGCGCCAGCAGCTTGTCGGGGGAGGGCCCGGAGACCCAGTACTTC
TRBV18	TRBJ2-1	-	-	CASSPPGHFYNEQFF	TGTGCCAGCTCACCACCGGGGCACTTCTACAATGAGCAGTTCTTC
TRBV12-3/TRBV12-4	TRBJ1-1	-	-	CASSLTDNTEAFF	TGTGCCAGCAGTTTGACAGATAACACTGAAGCTTTCTTT
TRBV6-2/TRBV6-3	TRBJ2-5	TRBD1	-	CASSGQVQETQYF	TGTGCCAGCAGTGGACAGGTTCAAGAGACCCAGTACTTC
TRBV6-4	TRBJ2-2	-	-	CASSDSFFTGELFF	TGTGCCAGCAGTGACTCCTTCTTCACCGGGGAGCTGTTTTTT
TRBV18	TRBJ2-7	TRBD2	-	CASSQPGLADYEQYF	TGTGCCAGCTCACAACCGGGACTAGCTGACTACGAGCAGTACTTC
TRBV11-3	TRBJ2-2	TRBD2	-	CASSTRTSGTGYGELFF	TGTGCCAGCAGCACCCGGACTAGCGGGACCGGTTACGGGGAGCTGTTTTTT
TRBV9	TRBJ2-3	TRBD2	-	CASSGGTSGNTDTQYF	TGTGCCAGCAGCGGTGGGACTAGCGGAAACACAGATACGCAGTATTTT
TRBV27	TRBJ2-5	TRBD2	-	CASRPLEERERTQYF	TGTGCCAGCAGGCCCCTGGAGGAGCGGGAAAGGACCCAGTACTTC
TRBV6-4	TRBJ2-2	-	-	CASSPETVYTGELFF	TGTGCCAGCAGTCCCGAGACAGTCTATACCGGGGAGCTGTTTTTT
TRBV7-2	TRBJ2-2	-	few	CASSLGVSSAGELFF	TGTGCCAGCAGCTTAGGCGTCTCTAGCGCCGGGGAGCTGTTTTTT
TRBV2	TRBJ2-2	TRBD1	-	CASIPDRGRTGELFF	TGTGCCAGCATTCCTGACAGGGGTCGGACCGGGGAGCTGTTTTTT
TRBV30	TRBJ2-1	-	-	CAWRNWRVLDNEQFF	TGTGCCTGGAGGAATTGGCGGGTTCTGGACAATGAGCAGTTCTTC
TRBV1	TRBJ2-1	-	-	CTSSQDRTSGYNEQFF	TGCACCAGCAGCCAAGATAGAACTAGCGGCTACAATGAGCAGTTCTTC
TRBV28	TRBJ1-2	-	-	CASSPTGLNYGYTF	TGTGCCAGCAGTCCTACGGGTCTTAACTATGGCTACACCTTC
TRBV19	TRBJ1-1	-	-	CASSFFLGAITEAFF	TGTGCCAGTAGTTTTTTTCTGGGGGCTATAACTGAAGCTTTCTTT
TRBV21-1	TRBJ2-5	-	-	CASSKRPTGGEVRETQYF	TGTGCCAGCAGCAAAAGACCGACAGGGGGCGAGGTTAGGGAGACCCAGTACTTC
TRBV4-1	TRBJ1-2	-	-	CASSQGLRGYYGYTF	TGCGCCAGCAGCCAAGGTCTCAGGGGTTACTATGGCTACACCTTC
TRBV6-1	TRBJ2-2	-	-	CASSETGIPLNTGELFF	TGTGCCAGCAGTGAAACAGGAATACCCTTGAACACCGGGGAGCTGTTTTTT
TRBV6-2/TRBV6-3	TRBJ2-1	TRBD2	-	CASSPPGGSYEQFF	TGTGCCAGCAGCCCCCCGGGGGGGAGCTATGAGCAGTTCTTC
TRBV19	TRBJ2-5	-	-	CARHTGSQYF	TGTGCCAGGCACACAGGGAGCCAGTACTTC
TRBV4-3	TRBJ1-2	-	-	CASSQESTAGLNYGYTF	TGCGCCAGCAGCCAAGAATCCACCGCGGGGTTGAACTATGGCTACACCTTC
TRBV19	TRBJ2-7	-	-	CASKSTGTTYEQYF	TGTGCCAGTAAATCAACCGGGACAACCTACGAGCAGTACTTC
TRBV10-3	TRBJ2-1	-	-	CAISAPGKRNEQFF	TGTGCCATCAGTGCCCCCGGGAAGAGAAATGAGCAGTTCTTC
TRBV4-1	TRBJ2-7	TRBD2	once	CASSPGGRSSYEQYF	TGCGCCAGCAGCCCGGGAGGGCGAAGCTCCTACGAGCAGTACTTC
TRBV10-3	TRBJ2-7	TRBD1	-	CAIIRDSTSEQYF	TGTGCCATCATCAGGGACAGTACTTCGGAGCAGTACTTC
TRBV4-1	TRBJ1-6	-	few	CASSQDFYGAYNSPLHF	TGCGCCAGCAGCCAAGATTTTTACGGAGCCTATAATTCACCCCTCCACTTT
TRBV6-5	TRBJ1-1	-	-	CASRRWATEAFF	TGTGCCAGCCGGAGGTGGGCCACTGAAGCTTTCTTT
TRBV7-2	TRBJ2-3	-	-	CASSFRTGDTQYF	TGTGCCAGCAGCTTCCGCACGGGAGATACGCAGTATTTT
TRBV6-5	TRBJ1-1	-	-	CASSTLLTYTEAFF	TGTGCCAGCAGTACCCTCTTGACTTACACTGAAGCTTTCTTT
TRBV13	TRBJ2-7	-	-	CASRFAGGHYEQYF	TGTGCCAGCAGGTTCGCAGGGGGGCATTACGAGCAGTACTTC
TRBV10-3	TRBJ1-1	-	-	CAISESQGNTEAFF	TGTGCCATCAGTGAAAGTCAGGGGAACACTGAAGCTTTCTTT
TRBV10-3	TRBJ2-5	TRBD1	-	CAIGQGGYQETQYF	TGTGCCATTGGACAGGGCGGTTACCAAGAGACCCAGTACTTC
TRBV5-4	TRBJ2-3	-	-	CASRRTTTSTDTQYF	TGTGCCAGCAGACGGACTACCACAAGCACAGATACGCAGTATTTT